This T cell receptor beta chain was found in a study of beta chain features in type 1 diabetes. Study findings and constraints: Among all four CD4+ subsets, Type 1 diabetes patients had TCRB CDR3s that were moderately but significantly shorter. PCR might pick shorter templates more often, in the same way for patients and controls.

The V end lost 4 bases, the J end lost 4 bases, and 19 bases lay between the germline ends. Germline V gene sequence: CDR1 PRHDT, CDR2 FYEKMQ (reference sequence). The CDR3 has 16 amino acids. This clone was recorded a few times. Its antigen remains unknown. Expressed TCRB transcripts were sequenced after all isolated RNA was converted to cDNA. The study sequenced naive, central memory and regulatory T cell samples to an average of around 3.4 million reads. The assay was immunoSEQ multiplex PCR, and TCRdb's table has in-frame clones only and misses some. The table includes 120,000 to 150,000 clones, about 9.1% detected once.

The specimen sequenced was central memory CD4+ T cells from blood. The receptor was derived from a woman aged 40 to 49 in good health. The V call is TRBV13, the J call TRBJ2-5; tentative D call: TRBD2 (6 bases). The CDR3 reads CASSSALVAGPETQYF. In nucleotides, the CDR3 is TGTGCCAGCAGCTCCGCCCTAGTGGCGGGGCCAGAGACCCAGTACTTC.